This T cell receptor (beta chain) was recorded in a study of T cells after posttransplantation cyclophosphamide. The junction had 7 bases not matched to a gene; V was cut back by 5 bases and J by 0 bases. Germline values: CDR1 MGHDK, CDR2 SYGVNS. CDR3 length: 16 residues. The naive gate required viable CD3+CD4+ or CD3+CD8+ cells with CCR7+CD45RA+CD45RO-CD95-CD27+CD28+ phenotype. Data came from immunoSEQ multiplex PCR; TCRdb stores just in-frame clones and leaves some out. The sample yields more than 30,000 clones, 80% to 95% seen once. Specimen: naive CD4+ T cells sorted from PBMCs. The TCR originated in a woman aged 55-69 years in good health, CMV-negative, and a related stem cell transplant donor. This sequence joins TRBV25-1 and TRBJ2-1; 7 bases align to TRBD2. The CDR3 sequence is CASSRVAGTSYNEQFF. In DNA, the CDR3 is TGTGCCAGCAGTAGGGTAGCGGGCACCTCCTACAATGAGCAGTTCTTC.